Presented here are 32 T cell receptor beta chains from one specimen sequenced in a study of OX40 agonist ivuxolimab in advanced cancers. Repertoires were generated with immunoSEQ multiplex PCR, while TCRdb's copy carries only in-frame clones and drops some. The sample has under 80,000 clones; approximately 89% are singletons. Specimen: CD4+ or CD8+ T cells sorted from blood, collected in a trial of the OX40 agonist ivuxolimab. The receptors were gathered from an adult with an advanced solid tumor such as melanoma, head and neck, liver or kidney cancer.

The chain carries TRBV10-3 and TRBJ2-7, with 7 bases fitting TRBD2. This CDR3 comprises 16 residues. Trimming cost V 2 bases and J 2 bases; bases outside gene matches: 9. From germline, CDR1 is ENHRY and CDR2 SYGVKD. The CDR3 bases are TGTGCCATCAGTGAGATTCAGGCGGGAGCCGCCTACGAGCAGTACTTC. This codes for CAISEIQAGAAYEQYF.

The gene calls are TRBV7-9 and TRBJ2-5; 8 bases align to TRBD1. Near its end, the DNA agrees better with TRBJ2-7, so the J call may be wrong. The germline gives CDR1 SEHNR, CDR2 FQNEAQ (reference sequence). The CDR3 length is 14 residues. This CDR3 is CASRSGQGNYEQYF. DNA for the CDR3: TGTGCCAGCAGATCTGGACAGGGAAACTACGAGCAGTACTTC.

The gene calls are TRBV7-8 and TRBJ2-1, with D tentatively TRBD1 (6 bases). Germline CDR1 and CDR2: SGHVS and FQNEAQ. V lost 2 bases and J 5 bases, leaving 13 bases between the germline ends. The CDR3 runs to 15 residues. The CDR3 protein is CASSLRGNLDNEQFF. The CDR3, as DNA: TGTGCCAGCAGCTTAAGGGGGAACTTAGACAATGAGCAGTTCTTC.

This clone was recorded once. The chain joins TRBV7-9 to TRBJ2-5; 8 positions agree with TRBD2. The CDR3 length is 14 residues. J was trimmed by 2 bases and V by 5 bases; bases with no gene match: 4. Germline V lookup: CDR1 SEHNR, CDR2 FQNEAQ (reference sequence). Here the CDR3 reads CASSRTSGQETQYF. The CDR3 DNA follows: TGTGCCAGCAGCCGAACTAGCGGACAAGAGACCCAGTACTTC.

The rearrangement links TRBV19 to TRBJ2-7; a weak D match, TRBD1 (5 bases). CDR3 length: 15 residues. V gave up 3 bases and J gave up 4 bases, with 16 bases separating them. In germline, CDR1 is LNHDA, CDR2 SQIVND (reference sequence). The CDR3 protein is CASSMAQGAQYEQYF. The CDR3, as DNA: TGTGCCAGTAGTATGGCCCAGGGTGCCCAGTACGAGCAGTACTTC.

Of note for this clone: The identical CDR3 is also encoded by other nucleotide sequences in the sample. The V call is TRBV27, the J call TRBJ2-7; D possibly corresponds to TRBD1 (5 bases). With 2 bases removed from V and 2 bases from J, the gap between germline ends came to 7 bases. The germline gives CDR1 MNHEY, CDR2 SMNVEV (reference sequence). The CDR3 is made up of 13 amino acids. This CDR3 reads CASSLGRAYEQYF. DNA for the CDR3: TGTGCCAGCAGTTTAGGCAGGGCCTACGAGCAGTACTTC.

This clone was detected only a few times. The chain recombines TRBV27 with TRBJ2-2; D gene uncertain. CDR1 is MNHEY, CDR2 SMNVEV, per germline (reference sequence). V was clipped by 4 bases and J by 5 bases, with 8 bases between them. This CDR3 region has 13 residues. The CDR3 reads CASSYAATGELFF. The DNA for the CDR3 is TGTGCCAGCAGTTATGCCGCGACCGGGGAGCTGTTTTTT.

This sequence joins TRBV19 and TRBJ2-7; the D is unclear. This CDR3 comprises 13 residues. Trimming took 1 base from V and 4 from J, leaving 8 bases between them. The germline gives CDR1 LNHDA, CDR2 SQIVND (reference sequence). The CDR3 protein is CASSIGHGYEQYF. The CDR3 DNA follows: TGTGCCAGTAGTATAGGTCACGGTTACGAGCAGTACTTC.

V usage is TRBV4-1 and J usage is TRBJ2-7; 10 positions match TRBD2. Germline CDR1 and CDR2: MGHRA and YSYEKL. V was clipped by 5 bases and J by 3 bases; unmatched bases: 1. The CDR3 is made up of 13 amino acids. CDR3 protein: CASSLAGGYEQYF. The CDR3 nucleotides read TGCGCCAGCAGCTTAGCGGGAGGCTACGAGCAGTACTTC.

The rearrangement links TRBV15 to TRBJ2-1; 7 nucleotides match TRBD2. The CDR3 is 16 amino acids. Per the germline V gene, CDR1 is LNHNV and CDR2 is YYDKDF (reference sequence). V lost 5 bases and J lost 3; bases outside the gene matches: 10. CDR3: CATSGGGRAGYNEQFF. The CDR3 region has the DNA TGTGCCACCAGCGGGGGAGGGAGGGCCGGCTACAATGAGCAGTTCTTC.

The chain's CDR3 is CASSLEVGTLLFSGNTIYF. CDR3 bases: TGTGCCAGCAGCTTAGAGGTCGGGACACTCCTTTTCTCTGGAAACACCATATATTTT. V usage is TRBV7-8 and J usage is TRBJ1-3, with D maybe TRBD1 (6 bases). CDR1 is SGHVS, CDR2 FQNEAQ, per germline. With 1 base removed from V and 0 bases from J, the gap between germline ends came to 19 bases. The CDR3 consists of 19 residues.

The genes are TRBV7-8 and TRBJ2-7, with D unresolved. The germline V gene has CDR1 SGHVS and CDR2 FQNEAQ. This CDR3 region has 12 residues. The V end lost 3 bases, the J end lost 6 bases, and 9 bases lay between the germline ends. This CDR3 reads CASSFGVREQYF. The CDR3 DNA is TGTGCCAGCAGCTTTGGTGTTCGCGAGCAGTACTTC. Full variable domain (remainder filled in from reference TRBV7-8 and TRBJ2-7): GAGVSQSPRYKVAKRGQDVALRCDPISGHVSLFWYQQALGQGPEFLTYFQNEAQLDKSGLPSDRFFAERPEGSVSTLKIQRTQQEDSAVYLCASSFGVREQYFGPGTRLTVT.

The chain joins TRBV2 to TRBJ2-1; 7 positions agree with TRBD2. The CDR3 extends over 14 amino acids. V shed 10 bases, J shed 4 bases, and the junction held 10 bases outside the gene matches. Germline loops: CDR1 SNHLY, CDR2 FYNNEI. The CDR3 sequence is CATRPLAVYNEQFF. CDR3 bases: TGTGCCACCCGGCCCCTAGCGGTGTACAATGAGCAGTTCTTC.

This clone was detected only a few times. Other nucleotide sequences from this sample produce the same CDR3. The chain employs TRBV18 and TRBJ1-4, with unresolved D. V shed 3 bases and J shed 0 bases, with 8 bases lying between them. The CDR3 has 15 residues. CDR1 is KGHSH and CDR2 is LQKENI in the germline V gene. In DNA form, the CDR3 reads TGTGCCAGCTCACCGCCCGCAGCAACTAATGAAAAACTGTTTTTT. It translates to CASSPPAATNEKLFF. The full variable domain, completed using reference TRBV18 and TRBJ1-4, is NAGVMQNPRHLVRRRGQEARLRCSPMKGHSHVYWYRQLPEEGLKFMVYLQKENIIDESGMPKERFSAEFPKEGPSILRIQQVVRGDSAAYFCASSPPAATNEKLFFGSGTQLSVL.

The chain is built from TRBV7-9 and TRBJ2-7; TRBD2 matches 9 bases. Germline V CDR1 and CDR2: SEHNR, FQNEAQ (reference sequence). V was clipped by 3 bases and J by 5 bases; unmatched bases: 5. The CDR3 has 14 residues. The CDR3, as DNA: TGTGCCAGCAGCTTCCCGGGGACTAGCCACGAGCAGTACTTC. It specifies CASSFPGTSHEQYF.

The chain has TRBV13 and TRBJ2-1; 9 bases align to TRBD2. Per germline, CDR1 PRHDT and CDR2 FYEKMQ (reference sequence). The ends lost 5 bases at V and 3 bases at J; junction bases unmatched: 5. The CDR3 sequence is 15 residues long. CDR3 nucleotide sequence: TGTGCCAGCAGCCCCGGACTAGCGAACTACAATGAGCAGTTCTTC. Its translation is CASSPGLANYNEQFF.

This clone was counted a single time. The CDR3 sequence: CASSQPGDIYEQYF. As DNA, the CDR3 is TGTGCCAGCAGTCAACCGGGAGATATCTACGAGCAGTACTTC. This chain joins TRBV6-6 and TRBJ2-7, with a possible D match to TRBD2 (6 bases). The length of the CDR3 is 14 residues. Germline loops: CDR1 MNHNY, CDR2 SVGAGI (reference sequence). V was pared by 5 bases and J by 3 bases, with 14 bases between.

The chain joins TRBV7-2 to TRBJ1-5; D is possibly TRBD1 (5 bases). The CDR3 has 16 amino acids. Germline assignment: CDR1 SGHTA and CDR2 FQGNSA. V was trimmed by 1 base and J by 0 bases, leaving 10 bases between them. The CDR3 protein is CASSLGGGHSNQPQHF. The CDR3 DNA reads TGTGCCAGCAGCTTAGGGGGCGGTCATAGCAATCAGCCCCAGCATTTT.

J is TRBJ2-2 and V is TRBV7-9, with 10 nucleotides matching TRBD2. V trimming: 6 bases; J trimming: 0 bases; junction bases outside the gene matches: 4. The length of the CDR3 is 16 residues. The germline gives CDR1 SEHNR, CDR2 FQNEAQ (reference sequence). CDR3: CASRGLASANTGELFF. CDR3 DNA: TGTGCCAGCAGGGGACTAGCGAGCGCGAACACCGGGGAGCTGTTTTTT.

The sample holds a few counts of this clone. The chain is built from TRBV4-3 and TRBJ2-1, with 8 bases aligning to TRBD2. This CDR3 is built from 17 residues. V shed 0 bases, J shed 6 bases, and the junction held 10 bases outside the gene matches. Germline CDR1 LGHNA, CDR2 YSLEER. CDR3 protein: CASSQDQPGGPINEQFF. CDR3 coding DNA: TGCGCCAGCAGCCAAGATCAACCGGGAGGGCCTATCAATGAGCAGTTCTTC.

The V call is TRBV11-2, the J call TRBJ2-1; 7 bases match TRBD1. V was clipped by 1 base and J by 4 bases; unmatched bases: 7. CDR3 length: 16 residues. The germline CDR1 and CDR2 sequences are SGHAT and FQNNGV. CDR3 sequence reads: CASSLGPGTAYNEQFF. The CDR3 DNA follows: TGTGCCAGCAGCTTAGGCCCTGGGACAGCTTACAATGAGCAGTTCTTC.

The V gene is TRBV2, the J gene TRBJ2-1; D call uncertain. From germline, CDR1 is SNHLY and CDR2 FYNNEI. V was pared by 1 base and J by 4 bases, with 8 bases between. The CDR3 length is 14 residues. CDR3 DNA: TGTGCCAGCAGTGAAGTGGCACGGTACAATGAGCAGTTCTTC. Translation: CASSEVARYNEQFF.

This chain joins TRBV27 and TRBJ2-1; D uncertain. Deletions cut 4 bases from V and 4 bases from J, with 8 bases between. Germline V gene data show CDR1 as MNHEY and CDR2 as SMNVEV (reference sequence). This CDR3 has 13 residues. The DNA for the CDR3 is TGTGCCAGCAGTTCGGCTAGGTACAATGAGCAGTTCTTC. Translating gives CASSSARYNEQFF.

The chain carries TRBV6-5 and TRBJ1-4; 12 bases align to TRBD1. Losses at the gene ends were 1 base for V and 8 bases for J; bases not matched to a gene: 5. This CDR3 has 16 residues. Germline CDR1 reads MNHEY; CDR2 reads SVGAGI. The CDR3 DNA reads as TGTGCCAGCAGTTACTTGTCCGGGACAGGGGGCGAAAAACTGTTTTTT. Translation gives CASSYLSGTGGEKLFF.

Only a few counts were recorded for this clone. The V and J genes are TRBV2 and TRBJ2-2, with D perhaps given as TRBD1 or TRBD2 (6 bases each). The CDR3 has 14 amino acids. V lost 5 bases and J lost 7, with 14 bases in between. Looked up from germline, CDR1 is SNHLY and CDR2 is FYNNEI. The CDR3 loop reads CASSLPQGGGELFF. As DNA, the CDR3 is TGTGCCAGCAGTCTCCCACAGGGAGGCGGGGAGCTGTTTTTT.

V is TRBV18 and J is TRBJ2-7; possibly TRBD1 for D (7 bases). The length of the CDR3 is 15 residues. Between the trimmed V and J ends, which lost 2 bases and 0 bases, there was a span of 11 bases. Germline CDR1 is KGHSH and CDR2 is LQKENI. The CDR3 is CASSPGGTVSYEQYF. DNA of the CDR3: TGTGCCAGCTCACCAGGAGGGACAGTCTCCTACGAGCAGTACTTC.

The rearrangement joins TRBV19 to TRBJ2-1; D unclear. The CDR3 has 15 residues. Trimming took 3 bases from V and 5 from J, leaving 14 bases between them. Germline loops: CDR1 LNHDA, CDR2 SQIVND (reference sequence). For the CDR3, the DNA is TGTGCCAGTAGTATTGTACCCCTATCGAACAATGAGCAGTTCTTC. It translates to CASSIVPLSNNEQFF.

The rearrangement joins TRBV28 to TRBJ1-1; 7 nucleotides line up with TRBD1. The trim removed 10 bases at V and 4 bases at J, leaving 18 bases unmatched. This CDR3 is 16 amino acids long. Germline loops: CDR1 MDHEN, CDR2 SYDVKM. The CDR3 here is CATDPRKGAWSTEAFF. The CDR3 region has the DNA TGTGCCACCGACCCCCGCAAGGGGGCTTGGAGCACTGAAGCTTTCTTT.

This clone was detected a few times. The CDR3 sequence: CASSQDRQLNQPQHF. CDR3 DNA: TGCGCCAGCAGCCAAGATCGACAGCTGAATCAGCCCCAGCATTTT. This chain connects TRBV4-3 to TRBJ1-5, with a tentative D call TRBD1 (5 bases). The germline CDR1 and CDR2 sequences are LGHNA and YSLEER. The V end lost 0 bases, the J end lost 4 bases, and 10 bases lay between the germline ends. There are 15 residues in the CDR3.

The table lists this clone with a count of one. The V call is TRBV30, the J call TRBJ1-4; 9 nucleotides align to TRBD1. J gave up 8 bases and V 0 bases, and 7 bases lay outside the gene matches. Germline loops: CDR1 GTSNPN, CDR2 SVGIG (reference sequence). The CDR3 is made up of 15 amino acids. The CDR3 here is CAWSVGDRAFEKLFF. In DNA form, the CDR3 reads TGTGCCTGGAGTGTAGGGGACAGGGCCTTCGAAAAACTGTTTTTT.

V is TRBV11-3 and J is TRBJ2-5, with no clear D. The CDR3 length is 11 residues. The germline gives CDR1 SGHNT, CDR2 YENEEA. V was pared by 6 bases and J by 3 bases, with 5 bases between. The chain's CDR3 is CASRSKETQYF. The CDR3 DNA follows: TGTGCCAGCAGGTCCAAAGAGACCCAGTACTTC.

This sequence joins TRBV7-8 and TRBJ2-7; D gene unclear. This CDR3 comprises 13 residues. The germline gives CDR1 SGHVS, CDR2 FQNEAQ. Trimming pared 1 base from V and 5 bases from J, leaving 9 bases between. The CDR3 loop is CASSLGSTNEQYF. The CDR3 bases are TGTGCCAGCAGCTTAGGGTCGACAAACGAGCAGTACTTC.